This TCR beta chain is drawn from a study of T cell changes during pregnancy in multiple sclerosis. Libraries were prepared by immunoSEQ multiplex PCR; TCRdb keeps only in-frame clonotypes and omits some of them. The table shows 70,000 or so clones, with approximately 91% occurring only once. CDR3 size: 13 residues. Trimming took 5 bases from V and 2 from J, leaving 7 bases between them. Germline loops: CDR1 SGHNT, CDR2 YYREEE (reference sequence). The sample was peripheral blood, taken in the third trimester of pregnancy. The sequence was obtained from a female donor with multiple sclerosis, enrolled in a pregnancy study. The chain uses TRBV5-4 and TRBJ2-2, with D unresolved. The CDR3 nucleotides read TGTGCCAGCAGAAACAGAAACACCGGGGAGCTGTTTTTT. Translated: CASRNRNTGELFF.